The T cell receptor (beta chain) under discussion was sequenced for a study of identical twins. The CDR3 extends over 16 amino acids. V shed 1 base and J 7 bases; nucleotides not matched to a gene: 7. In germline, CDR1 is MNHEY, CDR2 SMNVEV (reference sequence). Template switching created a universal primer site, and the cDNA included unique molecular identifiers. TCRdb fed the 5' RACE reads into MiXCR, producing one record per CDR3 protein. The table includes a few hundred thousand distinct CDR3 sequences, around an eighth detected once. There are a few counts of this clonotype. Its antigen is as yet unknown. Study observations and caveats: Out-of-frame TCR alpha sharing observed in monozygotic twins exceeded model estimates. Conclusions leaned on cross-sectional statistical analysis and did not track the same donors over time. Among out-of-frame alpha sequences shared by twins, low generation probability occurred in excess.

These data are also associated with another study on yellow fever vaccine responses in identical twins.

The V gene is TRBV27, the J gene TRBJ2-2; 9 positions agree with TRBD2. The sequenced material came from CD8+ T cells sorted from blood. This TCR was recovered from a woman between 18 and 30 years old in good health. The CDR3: CASSLLSSGKGGELFF. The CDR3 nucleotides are TGTGCCAGCAGTTTATTGTCTAGCGGGAAAGGCGGGGAGCTGTTTTTT.